One and the same sample provided the 20 T cell receptor beta chains below, sequenced in a study of T cell responses to AZD1222 COVID-19 vaccine. Profiled with immunoSEQ multiplex PCR; TCRdb holds only in-frame clones, not every one. In the table there are 70,000 to 85,000 clones, 83% of which are singletons. The sequences come from peripheral blood, collected 28 days after the second AZD1222 dose. The receptors derive from an adult who received the AZD1222 COVID-19 vaccine.

The chain combines TRBV24-1 with TRBJ2-3, with 12 bases lining up with TRBD2. The V gene's germline CDR1 is KGHDR and CDR2 SFDVKD. The CDR3 runs 18 residues. Germline trimming cut 11 bases from V and 3 bases from J; bases unmatched to any gene: 17. This chain's CDR3 is CANLTSGRNPGKTDTQYF. The CDR3 nucleotides are TGTGCCAACCTTACTAGCGGGAGGAACCCGGGGAAAACAGATACGCAGTATTTT.

The chain joins TRBV30 to TRBJ2-7; D uncertain. Deletions cut 2 bases from V and 0 bases from J, with 8 bases between. The CDR3 runs 13 residues. Germline assignment: CDR1 GTSNPN and CDR2 SVGIG (reference sequence). This CDR3 is CAWSKDVSYEQYF. The CDR3 DNA sequence: TGTGCCTGGAGTAAAGACGTCTCCTACGAGCAGTACTTC.

The rearrangement links TRBV5-1 to TRBJ2-7; TRBD1 aligns across 7 bases. CDR3 length: 14 residues. The germline V gene has CDR1 SGHRS and CDR2 YFSETQ. The V and J ends lost 7 bases and 0 bases, in that order; junction bases with no gene match: 7. CDR3 sequence reads: CASRQGAGSYEQYF. The CDR3 DNA is TGCGCCAGCCGACAGGGCGCCGGCTCCTACGAGCAGTACTTC.

The gene calls are TRBV9 and TRBJ1-6; D is ambiguous. Germline values: CDR1 SGDLS, CDR2 YYNGEE. The V end was cut by 1 base, the J end by 8 bases, with 13 bases between. This CDR3 is 15 amino acids long. CDR3 region: CASSVYGITDSPLHF. The DNA for the CDR3 is TGTGCCAGCAGCGTATATGGGATCACGGATTCACCCCTCCACTTT.

This sequence joins TRBV30 and TRBJ1-1, with D possibly being TRBD1 (5 bases). V lost 8 bases and J lost 11, with 18 bases in between. In germline, CDR1 is GTSNPN, CDR2 SVGIG (reference sequence). The CDR3 consists of 11 residues. This CDR3 reads CARVGARGAFF. CDR3 coding DNA: TGTGCCAGAGTAGGGGCTCGTGGGGCTTTCTTT.

The chain uses TRBV28 and TRBJ1-2; 9 bases align to TRBD1. This CDR3 comprises 16 residues. Germline CDR1 is MDHEN and CDR2 is SYDVKM. Trimming removed 3 bases from V and 1 base from J; junction bases left unmatched: 6. The CDR3 protein is CASSLPPTGGNYGYTF. For the CDR3, the DNA is TGTGCCAGCAGTTTGCCCCCGACAGGGGGTAACTATGGCTACACCTTC.

This clone appeared a single time. This rearrangement joins TRBV24-1 to TRBJ2-1; tentatively, D is TRBD2 (6 bases). CDR1 is KGHDR and CDR2 is SFDVKD in the germline V gene. V lost 1 base to trimming and J lost 6 bases, with 12 bases between them. The CDR3 extends over 15 amino acids. The CDR3 loop reads CATSDFAGNANEQFF. For the CDR3, the DNA is TGTGCCACCAGTGATTTTGCGGGGAATGCCAATGAGCAGTTCTTC.

This rearrangement joins TRBV28 to TRBJ2-7; no firm D call. The CDR3 is 16 amino acids. The germline CDR1 and CDR2 sequences are MDHEN and SYDVKM. The ends were cut back, 4 bases at V and 1 base at J, with 17 bases in the middle. The CDR3 nucleotides are TGTGCCAGCAGTTCCCTGGCAGTACCTTGGTCCTACGAGCAGTACTTC. Translating it yields CASSSLAVPWSYEQYF.

The chain links TRBV6-4 to TRBJ2-3; TRBD2 might be the D (6 bases). V was pared by 8 bases and J by 3 bases, with 12 bases between. The CDR3 consists of 13 residues. Germline lookup yields CDR1 MRHNA and CDR2 SNTAGT. CDR3 sequence reads: CASRDLLTDTQYF. CDR3 nucleotides: TGTGCCAGCCGGGACTTACTTACAGATACGCAGTATTTT.

The chain has TRBV3-1 (or the pseudogene TRBV3-2) and TRBJ1-2, with a possible D match to TRBD1 (5 bases). Trimming removed 2 bases from V and 3 bases from J, with 13 bases in between. Germline V gene lookup returns CDR1 LGHDT and CDR2 YNNKEL (reference sequence). The CDR3 runs to 15 residues. Written as DNA, the CDR3 is TGTGCCAGCAGCCAATCTGCGGGGCCGGACTATGGCTACACCTTC. Translation: CASSQSAGPDYGYTF.

The chain has TRBV28 and TRBJ1-2; the match to TRBD1 covers 9 bases. The ends lost 2 bases at V and 6 bases at J; junction bases unmatched: 7. The CDR3 spans 15 residues. Germline CDR1 is MDHEN and CDR2 is SYDVKM. In nucleotides, the CDR3 is TGTGCCAGCAGTTTAGCGGGACAGGGAGGCGATGGCTACACCTTC. Protein: CASSLAGQGGDGYTF.

This sequence joins TRBV7-9 and TRBJ2-1; tentatively, D is TRBD2 (6 bases). The CDR3 loop spans 16 amino acids. The germline CDR1 and CDR2 sequences are SEHNR and FQNEAQ (reference sequence). Deletions cut 1 base from V and 4 bases from J, with 14 bases between. CDR3 loop: CASSLGLSSAYNEQFF. DNA of the CDR3: TGTGCCAGCAGCTTAGGATTGTCTAGCGCATACAATGAGCAGTTCTTC.

This clone was detected only a few times. The J gene is TRBJ1-2, the V gene TRBV7-3, with D tentatively TRBD1 (5 bases). The V gene lost 5 bases and the J gene lost 6 bases, with 16 bases spanning the gap. Germline V lookup: CDR1 SGHTA, CDR2 FQGTGA. The CDR3 covers 14 residues. CDR3 nucleotide sequence: TGTGCCAGCAGCCCCACAGGAATAGGAGATGGCTACACCTTC. Its protein is CASSPTGIGDGYTF.

The chain uses TRBV18 and TRBJ2-2; the match to TRBD2 covers 9 bases. The junction had 2 bases not matched to a gene; V was cut back by 3 bases and J by 6 bases. This CDR3 contains 14 residues. Germline V gene sequence: CDR1 KGHSH, CDR2 LQKENI. The CDR3 here is CASSPGLAAGELFF. Here the CDR3 DNA reads TGTGCCAGCTCACCGGGACTAGCTGCCGGGGAGCTGTTTTTT.

This clone occurred once. V and J are TRBV4-2 and TRBJ2-5; D gene uncertain. V lost 2 bases, J lost 1 base, and 8 bases lay in between. CDR1 LGHNA and CDR2 YNFKEQ come from the germline V gene. The CDR3 consists of 14 residues. The chain's CDR3 is CASSQKGRQETQYF. In DNA, the CDR3 is TGTGCCAGCAGCCAAAAGGGCCGCCAAGAGACCCAGTACTTC.

The genes are TRBV5-5 and TRBJ2-7, with D perhaps given as TRBD1 or TRBD2 (5 bases each). Trimming removed 1 base from V and 4 bases from J, with 12 bases in between. From germline, CDR1 is SGHKS and CDR2 YYEKEE (reference sequence). The CDR3 loop spans 14 amino acids. The CDR3 here is CASSLFGGVYEQYF. In DNA form, the CDR3 reads TGTGCCAGCAGCTTGTTTGGGGGTGTATACGAGCAGTACTTC.

This chain joins TRBV4-3 and TRBJ1-2; 7 bases match TRBD1. V shed 0 bases, J shed 8 bases, and the junction held 9 bases outside the gene matches. The germline V gene has CDR1 LGHNA and CDR2 YSLEER. The CDR3 extends over 15 amino acids. The CDR3 reads CASSQDRGQGVGYTF. CDR3 DNA sequence: TGCGCCAGCAGCCAAGATCGAGGGCAGGGGGTGGGCTACACCTTC.

The V and J genes are TRBV7-2 and TRBJ1-3; D is undetermined. Between the trimmed V and J ends, which lost 6 bases and 4 bases, there was a span of 16 bases. CDR1 and CDR2 from the germline V gene are SGHTA and FQGNSA. This CDR3 spans 15 amino acids. The CDR3 loop is CASSLDSTGGNTIYF. The CDR3 DNA reads TGTGCCAGCAGTCTCGACTCAACGGGCGGAAACACCATATATTTT.

The rearrangement uses TRBV15 and TRBJ1-4; TRBD1 might be the D (5 bases). V was pared by 9 bases and J by 11 bases, with 19 bases between. This CDR3 comprises 13 residues. Germline CDR1 and CDR2: LNHNV and YYDKDF (reference sequence). CDR3 residues: CATASGTQGKLFF. CDR3 nucleotide sequence: TGTGCCACGGCCTCCGGGACCCAGGGCAAACTGTTTTTT.

This rearrangement joins TRBV19 to TRBJ2-7; a weak D match, TRBD1 (5 bases). V lost 3 bases, J lost 4 bases, and 16 bases lay in between. This CDR3 comprises 15 residues. Germline V CDR1 and CDR2: LNHDA, SQIVND (reference sequence). The CDR3 is CASSIVPPRDYEQYF. CDR3 coding DNA: TGTGCCAGTAGTATTGTCCCACCCAGGGATTACGAGCAGTACTTC.